This TCR beta chain is from a study of T cell responses to AZD1222 COVID-19 vaccine. About the study: The study pooled second doses at about 4 or about 12 weeks. Study results and limitations: Females outnumbered males among donors, who were mostly white British; clonal diversity was possibly underestimated. Baseline testing showed seropositivity in only 5 or 6 AZD1222 recipients.

The CDR3 runs 15 residues. Germline-derived CDR1 and CDR2 are LNHDA and SQIVND (reference sequence). Between the trimmed V and J ends, which lost 7 bases and 6 bases, there was a span of 18 bases. Remarks on this clone: What it recognizes is unknown.

TCRdb's copy holds only in-frame clones and misses some; the assay was immunoSEQ multiplex PCR. The repertoire holds about 86,000 clones, with roughly nine tenths as singletons. This chain joins TRBV19 and TRBJ1-4; D gene ambiguous. This TCR derives from an adult in good health. The sequencing here drew on peripheral blood, taken on day 0 of AZD1222 vaccination. The chain's CDR3 is CASTWEVGNHEKLFF. CDR3 DNA: TGTGCCAGTACATGGGAGGTCGGTAATCATGAAAAACTGTTTTTT.